This entry is about one TCR beta chain. As processed by the authors: Researchers report that nucleated cell counts were estimated from reference gene primer amplification. Here immunoSEQ multiplex PCR was the method, and the copy in TCRdb shows in-frame clones only, minus some. V, J and clone size are taken as reported in that table, and D and trimming were inferred from the DNA itself. The table records approximately 75,000 clones, roughly 85% of them present only once. The source of the sample is a study of blood T cell repertoires in COVID-19. Study summary: Samples of COVID-19 (acute and convalescent) were obtained from the United States, Italy and Spain. From T cells, B-cell-depleted T cells, or PBMCs came the material, which was cDNA or gDNA.

Between the trimmed V and J ends, which lost 6 bases and 0 bases, there was a span of 10 bases. The CDR3 loop spans 13 amino acids. Germline CDR1 is SGHRS and CDR2 is YFSETQ. Sequenced: peripheral blood. The gene calls are TRBV5-1 and TRBJ2-7, with D perhaps TRBD1 (5 bases). The source is a woman at least 80 years old with acute or convalescent COVID-19. CDR3 sequence: CASTPDNSYEQYF. CDR3 DNA sequence: TGCGCCAGCACCCCGGACAACTCCTACGAGCAGTACTTC.